This TCR beta chain appears in the sequencing data of a study of metastatic and nonmetastatic thyroid tumors. At the level of the study: Malignant thyroid and benign thyroid patients provided blood and tumor or nodule tissue whose repertoires were compared. Findings of the study overall: It was reported that TCR beta diversity was significantly higher in malignant thyroid tumors than benign nodules, in blood and tumor.

Patients were all untreated before their thyroid surgery. Per the original methods: CDR3 was compared across clinicopathological groups, and the resulting differences were used to build a distant-metastasis classifier for papillary thyroid cancer. TCRdb re-clonotyped the PCR reads via MiXCR. It is TCRdb's table, rather than the study itself, that gives the V and J calls and clone size. This table has about 40,000 clones, around 17% appearing once. The sample holds many counts of this clone. Its antigen remains unidentified. V was cut by 3 bases and J by 9 bases, with 7 bases left in between. The CDR3 is made up of 11 amino acids. CDR1 and CDR2 (germline): SGHAT, FQNNGV.

The J gene is TRBJ2-3, the V gene TRBV11-2, with D possibly TRBD2 on 5 matching bases. The material sequenced was blood. The receptor comes from a female donor with papillary thyroid cancer or a benign thyroid nodule (not recorded which). Some clones in this sample may be carry-over from other donors' samples. CDR3 sequence: CASSFPGTQYF. CDR3 sequence (DNA): TGTGCCAGCAGCTTCCCGGGAACGCAGTATTTT.